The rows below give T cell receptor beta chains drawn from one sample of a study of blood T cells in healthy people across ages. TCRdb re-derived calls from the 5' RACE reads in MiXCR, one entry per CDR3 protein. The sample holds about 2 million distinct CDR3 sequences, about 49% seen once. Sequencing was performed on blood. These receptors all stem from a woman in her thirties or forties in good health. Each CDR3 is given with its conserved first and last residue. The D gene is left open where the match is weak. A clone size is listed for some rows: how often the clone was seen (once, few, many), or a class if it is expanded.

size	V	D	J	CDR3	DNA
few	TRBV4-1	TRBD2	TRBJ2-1	CASSSASGSYNEQFF	TGCGCCAGCAGCTCAGCTAGCGGCTCCTACAATGAGCAGTTCTTC
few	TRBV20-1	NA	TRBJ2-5	CSARDQSSGTGETQYF	TGCAGTGCTAGAGATCAAAGTAGCGGGACAGGGGAGACCCAGTACTTC
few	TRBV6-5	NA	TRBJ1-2	CASRLTGANYGYTF	TGTGCCAGCAGGTTGACCGGAGCTAACTATGGCTACACCTTC
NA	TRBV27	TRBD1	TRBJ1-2	CASSFQEQGFGYGYTF	TGTGCCAGCAGTTTTCAAGAACAGGGGTTTGGGTATGGCTACACCTTC
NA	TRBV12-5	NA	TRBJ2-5	CASGQNIGGNVGEQYF	TGTGCTAGTGGCCAAAACATTGGGGGAAACGTCGGTGAGCAGTACTTC
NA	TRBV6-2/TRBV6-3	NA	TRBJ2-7	CASSPDGAAYEQYF	TGTGCCAGCAGTCCCGACGGGGCTGCCTACGAGCAGTACTTC
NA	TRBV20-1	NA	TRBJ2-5	CSAQDRFQETQYF	TGCAGTGCCCAGGACCGTTTCCAAGAGACCCAGTACTTC
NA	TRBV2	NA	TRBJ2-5	CASSDVAVLEETQYF	TGTGCCAGCAGTGATGTGGCGGTTCTGGAGGAGACCCAGTACTTC
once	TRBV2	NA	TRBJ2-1	CASSVPPVAFF	TGTGCCAGCAGTGTGCCGCCTGTGGCGTTCTTC
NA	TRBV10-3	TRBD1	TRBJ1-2	CAIGSGTGNGYTF	TGTGCCATCGGTTCGGGGACAGGGAATGGCTACACCTTC
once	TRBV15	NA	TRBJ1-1	CATSRGTVEAFF	TGTGCCACCAGCAGAGGGACGGTTGAAGCTTTCTTT
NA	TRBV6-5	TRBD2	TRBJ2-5	CASSSPGLALWEQYF	TGTGCCAGCAGTTCACCGGGACTAGCCCTTTGGGAGCAGTACTTC
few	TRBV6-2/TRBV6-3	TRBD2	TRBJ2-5	CASSVLAGPSGETQYF	TGTGCCAGCAGCGTACTAGCGGGACCGAGTGGGGAGACCCAGTACTTC
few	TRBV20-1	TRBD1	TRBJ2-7	CSARVLPTGEYEQYF	TGCAGTGCTAGAGTCCTTCCTACAGGGGAGTACGAGCAGTACTTC
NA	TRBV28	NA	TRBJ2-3	CASSHKRTDTQYF	TGTGCCAGCAGCCATAAAAGGACAGATACGCAGTATTTT
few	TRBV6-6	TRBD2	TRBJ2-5	CASTRGEETQYF	TGTGCCAGCACCCGGGGGGAAGAGACCCAGTACTTC
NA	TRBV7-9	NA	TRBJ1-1	CASSPSLVGFTEAFF	TGTGCCAGCAGCCCGAGCCTCGTGGGTTTCACTGAAGCTTTCTTT
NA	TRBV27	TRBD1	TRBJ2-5	CASIPGAGGGEQYF	TGTGCCAGCATTCCCGGCGCAGGGGGCGGTGAGCAGTACTTC
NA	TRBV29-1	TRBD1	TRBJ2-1	CSVEPDRGLYNEQFF	TGCAGCGTTGAACCGGACAGGGGGTTATACAATGAGCAGTTCTTC
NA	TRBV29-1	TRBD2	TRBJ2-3	CSAQDWTSADTQYF	TGCAGCGCCCAGGACTGGACTAGCGCAGATACGCAGTATTTT
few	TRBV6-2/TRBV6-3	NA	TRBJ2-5	CASSYWGKTQYF	TGTGCCAGCAGTTACTGGGGTAAGACCCAGTACTTC
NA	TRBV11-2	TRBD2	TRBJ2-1	CASSFGTSGHNEQFF	TGTGCCAGCAGCTTTGGGACTAGCGGACACAATGAGCAGTTCTTC
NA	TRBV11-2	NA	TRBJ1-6	CASSGGRDNSPLHF	TGTGCCAGCAGCGGGGGACGGGATAATTCACCCCTCCACTTT
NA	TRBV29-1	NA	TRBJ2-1	CSVFISYEQFF	TGCAGCGTTTTTATTTCGTATGAGCAGTTCTTC
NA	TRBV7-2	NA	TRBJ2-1	CASSVELYNEQFF	TGTGCCAGCAGCGTAGAGCTATACAATGAGCAGTTCTTC
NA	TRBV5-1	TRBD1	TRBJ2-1	CASSSGTGWNEQFF	TGCGCCAGCAGCTCCGGGACAGGGTGGAATGAGCAGTTCTTC
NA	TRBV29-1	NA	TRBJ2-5	CSVGRGREQETQYF	TGCAGCGTCGGGCGGGGGCGCGAGCAAGAGACCCAGTACTTC
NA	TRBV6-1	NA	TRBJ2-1	CASKGESSYNEQFF	TGTGCCAGCAAGGGAGAGAGTTCCTACAATGAGCAGTTCTTC
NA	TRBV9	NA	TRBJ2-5	CASSRGVGAETQYF	TGTGCCAGCAGCCGAGGGGTCGGGGCAGAGACCCAGTACTTC
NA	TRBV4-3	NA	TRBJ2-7	CASSQDDHKAYEQYF	TGCGCCAGCAGCCAAGACGACCATAAGGCCTACGAGCAGTACTTC
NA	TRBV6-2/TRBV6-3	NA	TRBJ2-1	CASSATGRQSEQFF	TGTGCCAGCAGTGCCACAGGGCGCCAGAGTGAGCAGTTCTTC
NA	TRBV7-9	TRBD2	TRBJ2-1	CASSSPSGLAGSYNEQFF	TGTGCCAGCAGCTCACCATCGGGACTAGCGGGCTCCTACAATGAGCAGTTCTTC
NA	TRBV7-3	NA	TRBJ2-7	CASSPTGGFDNEQYF	TGTGCCAGCAGCCCCACTGGGGGGTTCGACAATGAGCAGTACTTC
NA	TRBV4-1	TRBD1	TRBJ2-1	CASSQTDRGGVNNEQFF	TGCGCCAGCAGCCAAACGGACAGGGGGGGAGTGAACAATGAGCAGTTCTTC
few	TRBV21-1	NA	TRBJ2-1	CASSKDRRCSYNEQFF	TGTGCCAGCAGCAAGGACAGGAGGTGCTCCTACAATGAGCAGTTCTTC
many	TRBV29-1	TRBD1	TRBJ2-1	CSAPGTVYNEQFF	TGCAGCGCCCCCGGGACAGTATACAATGAGCAGTTCTTC
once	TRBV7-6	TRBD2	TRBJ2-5	CASSLPRTSGGAGYQETQYF	TGTGCCAGCAGCTTACCCCGGACTAGCGGGGGAGCTGGGTACCAAGAGACCCAGTACTTC
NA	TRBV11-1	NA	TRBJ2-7	CASSLDGPGGEQYF	TGTGCCAGCAGCTTAGACGGTCCTGGTGGCGAGCAGTACTTC
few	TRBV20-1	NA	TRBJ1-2	CSARDPTGYNYGYTF	TGCAGTGCTAGAGATCCCACAGGGTATAACTATGGCTACACCTTC
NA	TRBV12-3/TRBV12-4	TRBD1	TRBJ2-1	CASRPTSGTGWANEQFF	TGTGCCAGCAGGCCAACCTCCGGGACAGGGTGGGCGAATGAGCAGTTCTTC
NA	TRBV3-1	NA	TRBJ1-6	CASSPMHTGTPLPPLHF	TGTGCCAGCAGCCCGATGCATACCGGGACACCTTTGCCACCCCTCCACTTT
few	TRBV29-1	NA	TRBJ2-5	CSVEINQETQYF	TGCAGCGTTGAAATAAACCAAGAGACCCAGTACTTC
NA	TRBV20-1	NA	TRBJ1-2	CSASTDHGYTF	TGCAGTGCCTCAACTGATCATGGCTACACCTTC
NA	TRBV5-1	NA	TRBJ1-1	CASSLVGDSNTEAFF	TGCGCCAGCAGCTTGGTGGGTGACTCCAACACTGAAGCTTTCTTT
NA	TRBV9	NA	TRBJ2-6	CASSGGEDSGANVLTF	TGTGCCAGCAGCGGGGGTGAGGACTCTGGGGCCAACGTCCTGACTTTC
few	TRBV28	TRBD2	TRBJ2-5	CASSLRPSGGSETQYF	TGTGCCAGCAGTTTAAGGCCTAGCGGGGGGTCTGAGACCCAGTACTTC
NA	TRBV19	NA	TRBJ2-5	CASSISSGIQETQYF	TGTGCCAGTAGTATCAGTTCCGGGATACAAGAGACCCAGTACTTC
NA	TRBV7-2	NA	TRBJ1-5	CASSPRQEGQPQHF	TGTGCCAGCAGCCCCCGGCAGGAGGGGCAGCCCCAGCATTTT
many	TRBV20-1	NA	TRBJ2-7	CSARVRSSYEQYF	TGCAGTGCTAGAGTCAGGAGCTCCTACGAGCAGTACTTC
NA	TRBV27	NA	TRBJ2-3	CASTQLGQSTDTQYF	TGTGCCAGCACCCAGTTAGGGCAGAGCACAGATACGCAGTATTTT
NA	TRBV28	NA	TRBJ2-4	CASSSQMGDPYF	TGTGCCAGCAGTTCCCAAATGGGGGATCCGTACTTC
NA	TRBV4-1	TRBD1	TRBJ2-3	CASSHPPLGDSDTDTQYF	TGCGCCAGCAGCCATCCCCCCCTTGGGGACAGCGACACAGATACGCAGTATTTT
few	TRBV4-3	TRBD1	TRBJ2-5	CASSQGGTGEQETQYF	TGCGCCAGCAGCCAAGGTGGGACAGGGGAACAAGAGACCCAGTACTTC
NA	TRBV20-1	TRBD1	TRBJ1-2	CSARVPGQGWDGYTF	TGCAGTGCTAGAGTGCCGGGACAGGGGTGGGATGGCTACACCTTC